Below, 27 T cell receptor beta chains from the same sample are listed, as sequenced in a study of cytomegalovirus exposure and HLA in healthy donors. PCR was performed using 60 Vbeta and 13 Jbeta primers. Repertoires were generated with immunoSEQ multiplex PCR, while TCRdb's copy carries only in-frame clones and drops some. The data show 120,000 to 150,000 clones, about 72% seen once. The sample taken for sequencing was PBMCs. Every receptor here comes from a man aged 35 to 55 in good health and CMV-seronegative.

This chain uses TRBV5-6 with TRBJ1-1, with 11 bases identical to TRBD1. The CDR3 totals 14 residues. The germline gives CDR1 SGHDT, CDR2 YYEEEE. The V gene end was trimmed by 4 bases and the J gene end by 3 bases; junction bases not matched to a gene: 2. CDR3 bases: TGTGCCAGCAGCGGGACAGGGGGTTACACTGAAGCTTTCTTT. Protein product: CASSGTGGYTEAFF.

The chain has TRBV18 and TRBJ1-1; 8 positions agree with TRBD1. After removal of 3 bases from V and 6 bases from J, the junction contained 6 bases not matched to a gene. The CDR3 covers 14 residues. Germline V gives CDR1 KGHSH, CDR2 LQKENI. The CDR3 reads CASSPDRDGAEAFF. CDR3 sequence (DNA): TGTGCCAGCTCACCGGACAGGGACGGGGCTGAAGCTTTCTTT. The full variable domain, in which reference TRBV18 and TRBJ1-1 provide the parts outside the CDR3, is NAGVMQNPRHLVRRRGQEARLRCSPMKGHSHVYWYRQLPEEGLKFMVYLQKENIIDESGMPKERFSAEFPKEGPSILRIQQVVRGDSAAYFCASSPDRDGAEAFFGQGTRLTVV.

The gene calls are TRBV5-1 and TRBJ2-7, with TRBD2 matching 9 bases. Germline CDR1 is SGHRS and CDR2 is YFSETQ. The CDR3 has 14 residues. The V gene end was trimmed by 7 bases and the J gene end by 2 bases; junction bases not matched to a gene: 7. The CDR3 coding sequence is TGCGCCAGCGGAACGGTAGCGGGAGCCTACGAGCAGTACTTC. Protein product: CASGTVAGAYEQYF.

V and J are TRBV6-1 and TRBJ1-4, with 7 bases that match TRBD1. Germline V CDR1 and CDR2: MNHNS, SASEGT. The CDR3 is made up of 15 amino acids. V lost 6 bases to trimming and J lost 4 bases; unmatched junction nucleotides: 8. The CDR3 DNA reads TGTGCCAGCAGGAGACAGGGTCAAGATAATGAAAAACTGTTTTTT. Protein sequence: CASRRQGQDNEKLFF.

This clone was recorded only once. The rearrangement links TRBV5-5 to TRBJ1-1; 7 bases are a match to TRBD1. Germline V gene data show CDR1 as SGHKS and CDR2 as YYEKEE (reference sequence). The CDR3 consists of 16 residues. V gave up 5 bases and J gave up 1 base; unmatched junction bases: 11. DNA of the CDR3: TGTGCCAGCAGAATGCTTCCGGGACAGCCGAACACTGAAGCTTTCTTT. This translates into CASRMLPGQPNTEAFF.

This rearrangement joins TRBV5-1 to TRBJ2-3, with 9 bases identical to TRBD2. Germline assignment: CDR1 SGHRS and CDR2 YFSETQ. V gave up 0 bases and J gave up 5 bases; unmatched junction bases: 7. The CDR3 extends over 16 amino acids. The CDR3 coding sequence is TGCGCCAGCAGCTTGGAAGCGGGGGGAACAATAGATACGCAGTATTTT. It yields the protein CASSLEAGGTIDTQYF.

The chain recombines TRBV18 with TRBJ1-5, with 8 bases fitting TRBD1. This CDR3 region has 13 residues. Germline trimming cut 6 bases from V and 8 bases from J; bases unmatched to any gene: 6. The germline gives CDR1 KGHSH, CDR2 LQKENI. This CDR3 reads CASSKGQAEPQHF. CDR3 coding DNA: TGTGCCAGCTCTAAGGGACAGGCTGAGCCCCAGCATTTT.

This clone was seen only a few times. The J gene is TRBJ1-1, the V gene TRBV4-3; tentatively, D is TRBD1 (5 bases). The V gene lost 0 bases and the J gene lost 6 bases, with 14 bases spanning the gap. This CDR3 is 15 amino acids long. The germline V gene encodes CDR1 LGHNA and CDR2 YSLEER. The CDR3 coding sequence is TGCGCCAGCAGCCAAGACGGGGGGAGTAGGGCTGAAGCTTTCTTT. Amino acid sequence: CASSQDGGSRAEAFF.

The chain carries TRBV30 and TRBJ2-7, with D perhaps matching TRBD1 (6 bases). V dropped 4 bases and J dropped 3 bases, with 16 bases sitting between them. In germline, CDR1 is GTSNPN, CDR2 SVGIG (reference sequence). The CDR3 runs 14 residues. The CDR3 loop reads CAWNWGRDNYEQYF. The CDR3, as DNA: TGTGCCTGGAATTGGGGTCGGGACAACTACGAGCAGTACTTC.

The V gene is TRBV6-6, the J gene TRBJ2-5; 7 bases agree with TRBD1. Germline values: CDR1 MNHNY, CDR2 SVGAGI (reference sequence). V was pared by 5 bases and J by 7 bases, with 10 bases of the junction left unmatched. There are 14 residues in the CDR3. In DNA form, the CDR3 reads TGTGCCAGCAGTAGACAGGGTCCGTTTGGGACCCAGTACTTC. This gives the protein CASSRQGPFGTQYF.

CDR3 sequence: CASSQDRRAGDEQYF. The CDR3 coding sequence is TGCGCCAGCAGCCAAGATAGGAGGGCCGGGGACGAGCAGTACTTC. V is TRBV4-1 and J is TRBJ2-5, with a weak D call TRBD2 (6 bases). The DNA end favors TRBJ2-7, so the J call may be wrong. Germline CDR1 is MGHRA and CDR2 is YSYEKL. The CDR3 is 15 residues long.

This clone was observed a few times. The chain is built from TRBV4-1 and TRBJ1-3; D remains unclear. This CDR3 contains 15 residues. Between the trimmed V and J ends, which lost 2 bases and 0 bases, there was a span of 8 bases. The germline CDR1 and CDR2 sequences are MGHRA and YSYEKL. This chain's CDR3 is CASSQPRSSGNTIYF. As DNA, the CDR3 is TGCGCCAGCAGCCAACCCCGGAGCTCTGGAAACACCATATATTTT.

This clone was detected only a few times. V and J are TRBV27 and TRBJ2-7; no clear D gene. The CDR3 runs to 15 residues. Germline V gene sequence: CDR1 MNHEY, CDR2 SMNVEV (reference sequence). The V gene lost 0 bases and the J gene lost 0 bases, with 9 bases spanning the gap. In DNA form, the CDR3 reads TGTGCCAGCAGTTTATCGTACAGAGACTCCTACGAGCAGTACTTC. The encoded protein is CASSLSYRDSYEQYF.

V usage is TRBV4-3 and J usage is TRBJ2-3, with 9 nucleotides matching TRBD2. V shed 3 bases, J shed 0 bases, and the junction held 1 base outside the gene matches. The V gene's germline CDR1 is LGHNA and CDR2 YSLEER. This CDR3 has 15 residues. For the CDR3, the DNA is TGCGCCAGCAGCCAGAGCGGGAGGAGCACAGATACGCAGTATTTT. Protein: CASSQSGRSTDTQYF.

This clone turned up a few times. V gene TRBV6-6 combines with J gene TRBJ2-6, with D perhaps matching TRBD1 (6 bases). This CDR3 is 15 amino acids long. V was pared by 2 bases and J by 4 bases, with 9 bases between. CDR1 MNHNY and CDR2 SVGAGI come from the germline V gene (reference sequence). The CDR3: CASSYTGTGANVLTF. CDR3 bases: TGTGCCAGCAGTTACACGGGGACAGGGGCCAACGTCCTGACTTTC.

CDR3 loop: CASSLVAGSGEQFF. The CDR3 coding sequence is TGCGCCAGCAGCTTGGTAGCGGGATCAGGTGAGCAGTTCTTC. The V gene is TRBV5-1, the J gene TRBJ2-1, with 8 bases lining up with TRBD2. Germline values: CDR1 SGHRS, CDR2 YFSETQ. The CDR3 length is 14 residues. V shed 0 bases, J shed 9 bases, and the junction held 5 bases outside the gene matches.

The chain is built from TRBV27 and TRBJ1-6; 9 nucleotides align to TRBD1. Germline V CDR1 and CDR2: MNHEY, SMNVEV (reference sequence). There are 16 residues in the CDR3. V dropped 1 base and J dropped 7; count of bases not matched to a gene: 5. The CDR3 spells CASSLWGQGRNSPLHF. The CDR3 DNA follows: TGTGCCAGCAGTTTATGGGGACAGGGACGAAATTCACCCCTCCACTTT.

This chain joins TRBV6-1 and TRBJ1-1; the D is unclear. V was shortened by 4 bases and J by 0 bases, with 6 bases between the two germline ends. The CDR3 runs to 13 residues. The germline CDR1 and CDR2 sequences are MNHNS and SASEGT. The CDR3 spells CASSGHLNTEAFF. The CDR3 DNA reads as TGTGCCAGCAGTGGTCATTTGAACACTGAAGCTTTCTTT.

The chain recombines TRBV2 with TRBJ2-5, with TRBD2 matching over 12 bases. The germline V gene encodes CDR1 SNHLY and CDR2 FYNNEI. Trimming at V came to 6 bases and at J to 4 bases, leaving 9 bases not matched to a gene. The CDR3 spans 16 residues. DNA of the CDR3: TGTGCCAGCAGGGCTAGCGGGGGGGCTGGTTCAGAGACCCAGTACTTC. The encoded protein is CASRASGGAGSETQYF. Combining the CDR3 with reference TRBV2 and TRBJ2-5 gives the whole variable domain EPEVTQTPSHQVTQMGQEVILRCVPISNHLYFYWYRQILGQKVEFLVSFYNNEISEKSEIFDDQFSVERPDGSNFTLKIRSTKLEDSAMYFCASRASGGAGSETQYFGPGTRLLVL.

This chain connects TRBV9 to TRBJ1-2, with D possibly matching TRBD1 (5 bases). In germline, CDR1 is SGDLS, CDR2 YYNGEE. The V end lost 0 bases, the J end lost 0 bases, and 18 bases lay between the germline ends. The CDR3 is made up of 18 amino acids. CDR3 nucleotide sequence: TGTGCCAGCAGCGTAGCTACGAAACCGGACACACCTAACTATGGCTACACCTTC. Encoded protein: CASSVATKPDTPNYGYTF.

The chain combines TRBV27 with TRBJ2-7, with D possibly matching TRBD2 (5 bases). The CDR3 covers 13 residues. Trimming shortened V by 3 bases and J by 3 bases, and 9 bases separated the two germline ends. Germline CDR1 is MNHEY and CDR2 is SMNVEV (reference sequence). CDR3 coding DNA: TGTGCCAGCAGTTTCCTGGGGAGCTACGAGCAGTACTTC. Its translation is CASSFLGSYEQYF.

This clone was counted only a few times. This chain uses TRBV5-4 with TRBJ1-1; a possible D gene is TRBD1 (5 bases). Germline loops: CDR1 SGHNT, CDR2 YYREEE (reference sequence). CDR3 length equals 13 residues. V shed 3 bases and J shed 6 bases, with 12 bases lying between them. CDR3 DNA sequence: TGTGCCAGCAGCTGGGAAAGGGGCGCTGAAGCTTTCTTT. Its protein is CASSWERGAEAFF.

This clone was seen a handful of times. J is TRBJ1-2 and V is TRBV27; TRBD1 matches 7 bases. Germline V lookup: CDR1 MNHEY, CDR2 SMNVEV (reference sequence). The V gene end was trimmed by 3 bases and the J gene end by 4 bases; junction bases not matched to a gene: 5. The CDR3 totals 14 residues. The CDR3 DNA is TGTGCCAGCAGTTTCACGACAGGGTCCTATGGCTACACCTTC. Translation: CASSFTTGSYGYTF.

This clone was recorded a few times. The chain employs TRBV29-1 and TRBJ1-4, with D tentatively TRBD1 (6 bases). The CDR3 covers 14 residues. Germline CDR1 SQVTM, CDR2 ANQGSEA. Deletions cut 5 bases from V and 8 bases from J, with 18 bases between. In DNA, the CDR3 is TGCAGCGTTTCCTCGGGGGGGGCTCGGGAAAAACTGTTTTTT. This gives the protein CSVSSGGAREKLFF.

The rearrangement links TRBV4-1 to TRBJ2-2; D may be TRBD1 (6 bases). The CDR3 spans 15 residues. CDR1 MGHRA and CDR2 YSYEKL come from the germline V gene. The germline V and J ends were trimmed by 4 bases and 6 bases, with 15 bases remaining between them. In DNA, the CDR3 is TGCGCCAGCAGCCCCCAGGGGTCATTTGCCGGGGAGCTGTTTTTT. It is translated as CASSPQGSFAGELFF.

The chain has TRBV7-8 and TRBJ2-1; 10 positions match TRBD2. J gave up 2 bases and V 3 bases, and 7 bases lay outside the gene matches. This CDR3 has 17 amino acids. Germline values: CDR1 SGHVS, CDR2 FQNEAQ. CDR3: CASSFLASGSTYNEQFF. The CDR3 DNA is TGTGCCAGCAGCTTTCTGGCTAGCGGGAGTACCTACAATGAGCAGTTCTTC.

The chain is built from TRBV25-1 and TRBJ2-2; 12 bases fit TRBD1. V was clipped by 7 bases and J by 5 bases; unmatched bases: 5. The CDR3 contains 15 residues. CDR1 is MGHDK and CDR2 is SYGVNS in the germline V gene. CDR3 residues: CASKVGQGATGELFF. For the CDR3, the DNA is TGTGCCAGCAAGGTGGGACAGGGGGCTACCGGGGAGCTGTTTTTT.